The 10 T cell receptor beta chains below come from one sample, sequenced in a study of blood T cell repertoires in COVID-19. Produced via immunoSEQ multiplex PCR; TCRdb's table is partial and in-frame only. Among about 96,000 clones listed, about 87% were seen once. Sequencing was done on a sample of peripheral blood. These TCRs come from a human donor with COVID-19, enrolled during active disease. The donor label of this sample is uncertain.

This chain connects TRBV10-3 to TRBJ2-7; tentative D call: TRBD2 (6 bases). This CDR3 is 14 amino acids long. Germline V gives CDR1 ENHRY, CDR2 SYGVKD. Trimming removed 0 bases at V and 3 bases at J, with 9 bases between. The CDR3 sequence is CAISESKRVYEQYF. For the CDR3, the DNA is TGTGCCATCAGTGAGTCAAAGCGGGTCTACGAGCAGTACTTC.

This chain connects TRBV30 to TRBJ2-1; 9 positions agree with TRBD2. V was clipped by 0 bases and J by 6 bases; unmatched bases: 9. In germline, CDR1 is GTSNPN, CDR2 SVGIG (reference sequence). The CDR3 is 16 amino acids. CDR3 nucleotide sequence: TGTGCCTGGAGTGTAAGGTATAGCGGGAGTTTCAATGAGCAGTTCTTC. This translates into CAWSVRYSGSFNEQFF.

The V call is TRBV11-3, the J call TRBJ2-7, with TRBD1 identical over 8 bases. CDR1 and CDR2 (germline): SGHNT, YENEEA. Trimming took 5 bases from V and 0 from J; bases not matched to a gene: 3. CDR3 size: 14 residues. The CDR3 nucleotides are TGTGCCAGCAGCCTCGACAGGGGCTCCTACGAGCAGTACTTC. It yields the protein CASSLDRGSYEQYF.

The rearrangement uses TRBV3-1 (or the pseudogene TRBV3-2) and TRBJ1-2; 10 positions agree with TRBD1. J gave up 4 bases and V 5 bases, and 7 bases lay outside the gene matches. Germline CDR1 and CDR2: LGHDT and YNNKEL (reference sequence). The CDR3 contains 15 residues. The CDR3 loop is CASSWPGTGVYGYTF. CDR3 nucleotide sequence: TGTGCCAGCAGCTGGCCTGGGACAGGGGTCTATGGCTACACCTTC.

This chain joins TRBV3-1 (or the pseudogene TRBV3-2) and TRBJ2-2; 8 nucleotides agree with TRBD2. The length of the CDR3 is 18 residues. V was pared by 2 bases and J by 0 bases, with 8 bases of the junction left unmatched. In germline, CDR1 is LGHDT, CDR2 YNNKEL (reference sequence). CDR3 nucleotides: TGTGCCAGCAGCCAACTACCACCGGGACTAGCGAACACCGGGGAGCTGTTTTTT. Translated, it gives CASSQLPPGLANTGELFF.

The rearrangement joins TRBV7-6 to TRBJ2-1, with TRBD2 matching 10 bases. This CDR3 comprises 16 residues. The J segment lost 11 bases and the V segment lost 6 bases, leaving 16 bases of the junction unmatched. The germline V gene encodes CDR1 SGHVS and CDR2 FNYEAQ. CDR3 sequence (DNA): TGTGCCAGCAGTCGAAGCCACGGACTAGCGGTCGTTAAGCAGTTCTTC. It yields the protein CASSRSHGLAVVKQFF. The whole variable domain, remainder taken from reference TRBV7-6 and TRBJ2-1, is GAGVSQSPRYKVTKRGQDVALRCDPISGHVSLYWYRQALGQGPEFLTYFNYEAQQDKSGLPNDRFSAERPEGSISTLTIQRTEQRDSAMYRCASSRSHGLAVVKQFFGPGTRLTVL.

The chain is built from TRBV7-3 and TRBJ1-6; 8 positions match TRBD1. J lost 10 bases, V lost 4 bases, and 6 bases had no gene match. CDR3 length: 14 residues. Germline loops: CDR1 SGHTA, CDR2 FQGTGA. The CDR3 region has the DNA TGTGCCAGCAGCTCAGGGGGCGAGAGATCACCCCTCCACTTT. It specifies CASSSGGERSPLHF.

V usage is TRBV21-1 and J usage is TRBJ2-7; the table assigns TRBD2, which was not confirmed against the DNA. TRBV21-1 is a pseudogene. The CDR3 spans 14 residues. The CDR3 DNA is TGTGCCAGCAGCAAAGTAGCGCGTAGGTACGAGCAGTACTTC. Translation: CASSKVARRYEQYF.

The chain is built from TRBV6-5 and TRBJ1-1; TRBD1 agrees at 12 bases. The CDR3 has 15 amino acids. The V segment lost 6 bases and the J segment 11 bases; nucleotides outside the gene matches: 13. Germline values: CDR1 MNHEY, CDR2 SVGAGI. For the CDR3, the DNA is TGTGCCAGCAGCCCCGTCGGGGACAGGGGGCCGGGGGCTTTCTTT. Protein: CASSPVGDRGPGAFF.

Concerning this clone itself: At one end the junction does not follow the germline gene, possibly because of a read error. V and J are TRBV9 and TRBJ1-5; D unresolved. Germline lookup yields CDR1 SGDLS and CDR2 YYNGEE. There are 15 residues in the CDR3. The CDR3 here is CASNVAYGSNQPQHF. The CDR3 region has the DNA TGTGCCAGCAACGTAGCTTACGGTAGCAATCAGCCCCAGCATTTT.